The following is a TCR beta chain sequence with its context. Its specificity is unknown. The PCR employed 60 Vbeta primers together with 13 Jbeta primers. Clones were sequenced by immunoSEQ multiplex PCR, and TCRdb holds only the in-frame ones, with some missing. The sample has about 130,000 clones; roughly a sixth are singletons. Trimming pared 3 bases from V and 0 bases from J, leaving 11 bases between. The length of the CDR3 is 16 residues. Germline CDR1 MGHRA, CDR2 YSYEKL. These data are taken from a study of cytomegalovirus exposure and HLA in healthy donors. Study outcomes and limitations: A later analysis appeared to link common viral pathogens to several of the most significant clusters. Reported results showed that the classifier diagnosed cytomegalovirus status with high specificity and sensitivity.

Sequenced sample: PBMCs. This sequence was found in a female donor in good health and CMV-seropositive. The V call is TRBV4-1, the J call TRBJ2-2; unclear D gene. The CDR3 DNA sequence: TGCGCCAGCAGCCACTTGCCCTGGCCGAACACCGGGGAGCTGTTTTTT. As protein: CASSHLPWPNTGELFF.